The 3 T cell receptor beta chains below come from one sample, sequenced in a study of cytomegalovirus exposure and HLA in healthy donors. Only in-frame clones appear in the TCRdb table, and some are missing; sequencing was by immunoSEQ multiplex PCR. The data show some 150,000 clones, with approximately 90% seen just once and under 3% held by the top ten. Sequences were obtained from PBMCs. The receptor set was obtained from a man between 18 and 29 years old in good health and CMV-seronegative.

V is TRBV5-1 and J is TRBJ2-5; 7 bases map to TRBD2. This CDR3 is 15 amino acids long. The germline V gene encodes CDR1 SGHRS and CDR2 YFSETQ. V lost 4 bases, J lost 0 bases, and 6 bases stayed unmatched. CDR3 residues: CASSPGGGYQETQYF. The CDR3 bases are TGCGCCAGCAGCCCGGGAGGAGGGTACCAAGAGACCCAGTACTTC.

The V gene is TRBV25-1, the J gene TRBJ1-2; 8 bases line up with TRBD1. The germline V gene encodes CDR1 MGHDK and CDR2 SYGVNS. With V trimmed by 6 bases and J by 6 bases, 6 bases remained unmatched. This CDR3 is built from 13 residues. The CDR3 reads CASSQGARHGYTF. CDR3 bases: TGTGCCAGCAGCCAGGGGGCGCGCCATGGCTACACCTTC.

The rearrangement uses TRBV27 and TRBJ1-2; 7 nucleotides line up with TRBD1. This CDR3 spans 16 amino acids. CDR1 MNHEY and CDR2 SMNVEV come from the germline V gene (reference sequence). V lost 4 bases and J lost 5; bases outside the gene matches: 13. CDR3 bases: TGTGCCAGCAGTTCGCGGGACAGCAACTTTTATTATGGCTACACCTTC. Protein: CASSSRDSNFYYGYTF.